This T cell receptor beta chain was sequenced in a study of Tregs in tolerant kidney transplant recipients (dated by TCRdb to about 2019). Study-wide context: Transplants used related donors with nonmyeloablative bone marrow transplantation; mixed chimerism was transient in the human trials. The study used TCRbeta sequencing to identify donor-specific regulatory T cells before combined kidney and bone marrow transplantation, then tracked those cells after transplant.

In regard to this clone: Its antigen remains unidentified. Base quality data are lacking; no much larger clone is found one base away.

The time point label here, explained by the study, means: blood sample drawn before combined kidney and bone marrow transplant. Thawed PBMCs were FACS-sorted into unstimulated Tregs (CD4+CD25+CD127-), CD4+ non-Tregs (CD4+CD25-), CD4 cells and CD8 cells. Several combined kidney and bone marrow transplant recipients from the ITN036ST trial were included as patients, and samples were available only from these trial subjects. Healthy control blood was processed to PBMCs by Ficoll density gradient and cryopreserved, and patient PBMCs were collected before and after transplant. Study-wide findings and limitations: In tolerant patients, the expansion of donor-specific Tregs was greater than global Treg expansion, suggesting that the expansion was antigen-driven rather than nonspecific. Expanding Tregs with activated donor B cells appeared to identify the most biologically relevant and donor-specific TCRbeta repertoire. Biological reproducibility was not examined directly, but technical replication error appeared to be minimal. Because only a small number of patients were included, the study had limitations, and the results will need to be validated in larger populations as well as under other immunosuppression protocols. Because the PCR primers were changed over time for some patients, nucleotide-level comparison could not be performed across the samples from those patients.

There are 14 amino acids in the CDR3, from cysteine to phenylalanine inclusive. Here the CDR3 DNA is all that survives: 42 bases in frame from base 1. Reading the germline V gene (reference sequence) gives CDR1 SSHAT and CDR2 FNYEAQ. V sheds 7 bases and J sheds 6 bases, leaving 17 bases between their ends. For TCRbeta CDR3 sequencing, genomic DNA was extracted from sorted cells using the QIAGEN DNeasy Blood and Tissue Kit. High-throughput TCRbeta CDR3 sequencing, which included PCR amplification with bias correction and internal controls, was done commercially through immunoSEQ. From the authors' description of their analysis: Unique productive TCRbeta sequences were defined by CDR3 nucleotide sequence where primers matched, and otherwise by CDR3 amino acid sequence together with Vbeta and Jbeta genes. Sorting error was corrected by removing sequences shared between sorted populations at a frequency ratio of 2:1 or less, and the remaining shared sequences were assigned to the higher population. Sequences were defined as donor-reactive when expanded at least 5-fold in CFSE-low cells versus unstimulated cells and present at a frequency of at least 0.01% in CFSE-low cells. Jensen-Shannon divergence calculated on the top 100 TCRbeta sequences ranked by frequency was used to measure repertoire divergence. For any sample with multiple sequencing runs, sorting error was corrected in each run separately before the runs were pooled. Entries here come from immuneACCESS through TCRdb and include only in-frame sequences with V and J called. Some clones fail to appear in such tables; in the studies checked, an unresolved V gene covers under half of the shortfall, and the cause of the remainder is unknown. V, J and clone size reflect that table, while D and trimming were determined from the DNA. The sample includes 50,000 to 85,000 clones, with just under 95% observed a single time. The ten largest clones take up about 10% of the sample.

Here the sequenced sample was CD8+ T cells from blood, taken before the transplant. The sequence came from a human donor who received a combined kidney and bone marrow transplant. The rearrangement joined TRBV7-7 to TRBJ2-3; a weak D assignment points to TRBD2 (5 bases agree). The bases are TGTGCCAGCACCGAGGGTGGGAGTTTGGATACGCAGTATTTT. Translated, this gives CASTEGGSLDTQYF.